The 23 T cell receptor beta chains given below trace back to one sample, sequenced in a study of beta chain features in type 1 diabetes. Whole-study results and caveats: TCRB CDR3s were moderately but significantly shorter in Type 1 diabetes patients in all four CD4+ subsets.

Sequencing targeted expressed TCRB transcripts, as all isolated RNA had been reverse transcribed. Repertoires were generated with immunoSEQ multiplex PCR, while TCRdb's copy carries only in-frame clones and drops some. The profile shows around 600,000 clones, roughly 12% of them singletons. Their target antigens are unknown. Material for sequencing was naive CD4+ T cells from blood. The receptors were gathered from a man between 25 and 39 years old with type 1 diabetes.

This clone was detected only a few times. This chain joins TRBV4-2 and TRBJ2-2; tentative D call: TRBD1 (6 bases). The germline V gene has CDR1 LGHNA and CDR2 YNFKEQ. With 4 bases removed from V and 5 bases from J, the gap between germline ends came to 23 bases. CDR3 length equals 18 residues. In DNA, the CDR3 is TGTGCCAGCAGCCCAATCCTAGCAGGGGCCGTACTTACCGGGGAGCTGTTTTTT. Protein sequence: CASSPILAGAVLTGELFF.

A few counts support this clone. This chain connects TRBV7-9 to TRBJ1-2; D remains unclear. V lost 5 bases and J 0 bases, leaving 16 bases between the germline ends. CDR3 size: 16 residues. Germline values: CDR1 SEHNR, CDR2 FQNEAQ (reference sequence). As DNA, the CDR3 is TGTGCCAGCAGCATTGACCGCGCGGCAGCTAACTATGGCTACACCTTC. It yields the protein CASSIDRAAANYGYTF.

The rearrangement joins TRBV30 to TRBJ1-2, with a weak D call TRBD1 (5 bases). CDR3 length equals 13 residues. Trimming shortened V by 0 bases and J by 7 bases, and 12 bases separated the two germline ends. Germline loops: CDR1 GTSNPN, CDR2 SVGIG (reference sequence). CDR3 nucleotides: TGTGCCTGGAGTGTACAGGACAATCGTGGCTACACCTTC. It is translated as CAWSVQDNRGYTF. Full variable domain (remainder filled in from reference TRBV30 and TRBJ1-2): SQTIHQWPATLVQPVGSPLSLECTVEGTSNPNLYWYRQAAGRGLQLLFYSVGIGQISSEVPQNLSASRPQDRQFILSSKKLLLSDSGFYLCAWSVQDNRGYTFGSGTRLTVV.

This clone was observed a few times. The chain has TRBV11-3 and TRBJ2-5; unclear D gene. The CDR3 is 13 amino acids. In germline, CDR1 is SGHNT, CDR2 YENEEA. The ends were cut back, 9 bases at V and 2 bases at J, with 13 bases in the middle. The CDR3 region is CASSLERQETQYF. The CDR3 DNA reads as TGTGCCAGTTCTCTGGAGAGACAAGAGACCCAGTACTTC.

The table lists this clone with a few counts. The chain has TRBV2 and TRBJ2-1, with a tentative D call TRBD2 (7 bases). The CDR3 covers 16 residues. V dropped 4 bases and J dropped 2 bases, with 15 bases sitting between them. Germline CDR1 is SNHLY and CDR2 is FYNNEI. The CDR3 DNA reads TGTGCCAGCAGTGCGGGGGGCCGGGGCGCCTACAATGAGCAGTTCTTC. Translated: CASSAGGRGAYNEQFF. The complete variable domain, with remaining parts taken from reference TRBV2 and TRBJ2-1, reads EPEVTQTPSHQVTQMGQEVILRCVPISNHLYFYWYRQILGQKVEFLVSFYNNEISEKSEIFDDQFSVERPDGSNFTLKIRSTKLEDSAMYFCASSAGGRGAYNEQFFGPGTRLTVL.

The chain has TRBV7-7 and TRBJ2-5; D gene ambiguous. CDR1 and CDR2 (germline): SSHAT, FNYEAQ (reference sequence). Trimming took 0 bases from V and 0 from J, leaving 8 bases between them. The CDR3 runs 15 residues. The CDR3 loop is CASSLAHNYQETQYF. The CDR3 nucleotides are TGTGCCAGCAGCTTAGCGCACAACTACCAAGAGACCCAGTACTTC.

V usage is TRBV13 and J usage is TRBJ1-4; 7 bases match TRBD1. Germline CDR1 PRHDT, CDR2 FYEKMQ (reference sequence). CDR3 size: 14 residues. V trimming: 4 bases; J trimming: 7 bases; junction bases outside the gene matches: 6. CDR3 in amino acids: CASSSGQLGEKLFF. CDR3 DNA sequence: TGTGCCAGCAGCTCGGGACAGTTAGGTGAAAAACTGTTTTTT.

This clone has a handful of counts. The V call is TRBV7-2, the J call TRBJ2-5, with a possible D match to TRBD2 (5 bases). Trimming took off 1 base at V and 5 bases at J, with 11 bases between the two ends. This CDR3 is built from 14 residues. CDR1 SGHTA and CDR2 FQGNSA come from the germline V gene. CDR3 amino acids: CASSLGLPGETQYF. CDR3 nucleotides: TGTGCCAGCAGCTTAGGTCTCCCGGGGGAGACCCAGTACTTC. Supplemented by reference TRBV7-2 and TRBJ2-5, the full variable domain reads GAGVSQSPSNKVTEKGKDVELRCDPISGHTALYWYRQSLGQGLEFLIYFQGNSAPDKSGLPSDRFSAERTGGSVSTLTIQRTQQEDSAVYLCASSLGLPGETQYFGPGTRLLVL.

The chain joins TRBV6-5 to TRBJ2-2, with D possibly matching TRBD1 (5 bases). V lost 6 bases and J 6 bases, leaving 11 bases between the germline ends. The CDR3 consists of 13 residues. Germline CDR1 is MNHEY and CDR2 is SVGAGI. The CDR3 protein is CASSPRAPGELFF. The DNA of the CDR3 is TGTGCCAGCAGCCCCAGGGCGCCCGGGGAGCTGTTTTTT.

Note on this clone: This sample also contains other DNA sequences that code for the same CDR3. This sequence joins TRBV11-3 and TRBJ1-6; 7 nucleotides line up with TRBD1. This CDR3 region has 14 residues. The J segment lost 6 bases and the V segment lost 4 bases, leaving 3 bases of the junction unmatched. Germline CDR1 is SGHNT and CDR2 is YENEEA. CDR3 coding DNA: TGTGCCAGCAGCTGGGACAGAGGTAATTCACCCCTCCACTTT. Protein: CASSWDRGNSPLHF. The variable domain in full, completed from reference TRBV11-3 and TRBJ1-6, reads EAGVVQSPRYKIIEKKQPVAFWCNPISGHNTLYWYLQNLGQGPELLIRYENEEAVDDSQLPKDRFSAERLKGVDSTLKIQPAELGDSAVYLCASSWDRGNSPLHFGNGTRLTVT.

The chain recombines TRBV7-2 with TRBJ2-4; TRBD1 agrees at 7 bases. The CDR3 spans 17 residues. Germline V gene sequence: CDR1 SGHTA, CDR2 FQGNSA. V lost 1 base and J lost 2; bases outside the gene matches: 8. The CDR3 sequence is CASSLVWAGGTKNIQYF. Written as DNA, the CDR3 is TGTGCCAGCAGCTTAGTTTGGGCAGGGGGAACCAAAAACATTCAGTACTTC.

The J gene is TRBJ1-5, the V gene TRBV28, with D hard to call. This CDR3 contains 15 residues. Deletions cut 4 bases from V and 3 bases from J, with 13 bases between. The germline V gene encodes CDR1 MDHEN and CDR2 SYDVKM. In DNA, the CDR3 is TGTGCCAGCAGTTCCCGGGGAGCGAACAATCAGCCCCAGCATTTT. It yields the protein CASSSRGANNQPQHF.

The chain is built from TRBV4-3 and TRBJ2-2, with a possible D match to TRBD2 (7 bases). Trimming stripped 6 bases from V and 0 bases from J, with 11 bases between. The germline gives CDR1 LGHNA, CDR2 YSLEER. This CDR3 comprises 15 residues. Here the CDR3 DNA reads TGCGCCAGCAGTCTAGGGGGGGCGAACACCGGGGAGCTGTTTTTT. It specifies CASSLGGANTGELFF.

V usage is TRBV4-1 and J usage is TRBJ1-5; D gene unclear. There are 15 residues in the CDR3. Germline CDR1 reads MGHRA; CDR2 reads YSYEKL. V was pared by 1 base and J by 0 bases, with 7 bases between. In nucleotides, the CDR3 is TGCGCCAGCAGCCAAGGACAATATAGCAATCAGCCCCAGCATTTT. This encodes CASSQGQYSNQPQHF.

The chain links TRBV11-1 to TRBJ2-7, with D perhaps being TRBD1 or TRBD2 (5 bases each). Germline CDR1 reads SGHAT; CDR2 reads FQDESV (reference sequence). V was shortened by 5 bases and J by 1 base, with 12 bases between the two germline ends. This CDR3 is built from 14 residues. CDR3 in DNA: TGTGCCAGCAGCCCGAGGGACGTTTCCTACGAGCAGTACTTC. The encoded protein is CASSPRDVSYEQYF.

This clone was seen more than once but under ten times. This chain uses TRBV5-1 with TRBJ1-2, with TRBD1 matching over 7 bases. Germline V gene data show CDR1 as SGHRS and CDR2 as YFSETQ. The trim removed 4 bases at V and 10 bases at J, leaving 10 bases unmatched. The CDR3 contains 13 residues. The CDR3 DNA is TGCGCCAGCAGCAGTCCGACAGGGCAATACTACACCTTC. It codes for CASSSPTGQYYTF.

The chain joins TRBV28 to TRBJ1-5; no firm D call. Germline V gives CDR1 MDHEN, CDR2 SYDVKM. The CDR3 contains 12 residues. V lost 10 bases, J lost 3 bases, and 10 bases lay in between. The CDR3 sequence is CATHRYNQPQHF. For the CDR3, the DNA is TGTGCCACTCACAGATACAATCAGCCCCAGCATTTT.

The V gene is TRBV7-2, the J gene TRBJ2-5; D is unresolved. The CDR3 is made up of 12 amino acids. Germline V gene lookup returns CDR1 SGHTA and CDR2 FQGNSA. V was cut by 0 bases and J by 7 bases, with 6 bases left in between. DNA of the CDR3: TGTGCCAGCAGCTTAGCGCTCGGGACCCAGTACTTC. Its translation is CASSLALGTQYF. Drawing the rest from reference TRBV7-2 and TRBJ2-5, the complete variable domain is GAGVSQSPSNKVTEKGKDVELRCDPISGHTALYWYRQSLGQGLEFLIYFQGNSAPDKSGLPSDRFSAERTGGSVSTLTIQRTQQEDSAVYLCASSLALGTQYFGPGTRLLVL.

The chain couples TRBV11-2 to TRBJ2-5; TRBD2 is a possible D gene (5 bases). The V gene's germline CDR1 is SGHAT and CDR2 FQNNGV. The CDR3 loop spans 14 amino acids. Trimming pared 1 base from V and 5 bases from J, leaving 11 bases between. The chain's CDR3 is CASSLAGSGETQYF. For the CDR3, the DNA is TGTGCCAGCAGCTTAGCGGGGTCTGGCGAGACCCAGTACTTC.

This clone was recorded a few times. This chain links TRBV6-5 with TRBJ1-5; D is unresolved. The CDR3 totals 16 residues. CDR1 is MNHEY, CDR2 SVGAGI, per germline. Between the trimmed V and J ends, which lost 0 bases and 5 bases, there was a span of 14 bases. The CDR3 sequence is CASSYSYGSTDQPQHF. CDR3 DNA sequence: TGTGCCAGCAGTTACTCATACGGTTCAACGGATCAGCCCCAGCATTTT.

J is TRBJ2-1 and V is TRBV9; D might be TRBD2 (6 bases). The CDR3 is made up of 14 amino acids. Germline loops: CDR1 SGDLS, CDR2 YYNGEE. The V end lost 3 bases, the J end lost 9 bases, and 16 bases lay between the germline ends. CDR3 in amino acids: CASSARGLGGEQFF. CDR3 coding DNA: TGTGCCAGCAGCGCGCGGGGCCTGGGCGGTGAGCAGTTCTTC.

This chain links TRBV7-9 with TRBJ2-2; 7 bases match TRBD1. Trimming at V came to 5 bases and at J to 6 bases, leaving 6 bases not matched to a gene. Germline V CDR1 and CDR2: SEHNR, FQNEAQ (reference sequence). CDR3 length: 14 residues. The CDR3 region has the DNA TGTGCCAGCAGCCCCTCAGGGGGTTCCGGGGAGCTGTTTTTT. Protein sequence: CASSPSGGSGELFF.

This clone came up a few times. The chain has TRBV30 and TRBJ1-3; D gene unclear. The germline V and J ends were trimmed by 2 bases and 1 base, with 9 bases remaining between them. This CDR3 comprises 14 residues. Germline V gene sequence: CDR1 GTSNPN, CDR2 SVGIG (reference sequence). CDR3 in DNA: TGTGCCTGGAGTCTGAAGGAGTCTGGAAACACCATATATTTT. Translated: CAWSLKESGNTIYF.